These 16 T cell receptor beta chains came from one sample sequenced in a study of T-cell memory formation after mild COVID-19. One entry per CDR3 protein, called by TCRdb with MiXCR from the 5' RACE reads. The sample gives 280,000 or so distinct CDR3 sequences, roughly 8% of which show up once; about 22% is in the top ten. The sample comprised PBMCs or a T cell subset sorted from them (not recorded which). Every receptor here comes from a man between 18 and 35 years old who had mild COVID-19 (a few samples of this study predate the infection). Cell type and time point are not known.

This clonotype has a handful of counts. The V and J genes are TRBV29-1 and TRBJ2-1; a weak D match, TRBD1 (6 bases). This CDR3 comprises 17 residues. The V gene's germline CDR1 is SQVTM and CDR2 ANQGSEA. V dropped 8 bases and J dropped 5 bases, with 28 bases sitting between them. CDR3 nucleotide sequence: TGCAGCCATAACGGCCTCAGGGGCCTCAAGAAGGACAATGAGCAGTTCTTC. Residues: CSHNGLRGLKKDNEQFF.

On this clonotype itself: This could be a read error, since a much larger clone is one nucleotide away. The V call is TRBV4-2, the J call TRBJ2-5; no firm D call. This CDR3 spans 14 amino acids. Germline V gives CDR1 LGHNA, CDR2 YNFKEQ. The V gene lost 1 base and the J gene lost 7 bases, with 13 bases spanning the gap. For the CDR3, the DNA is TGTGCCAGCAGCCAAGCCCCACTGGTGGGGACCCAGTACTTC. Translating gives CASSQAPLVGTQYF.

The chain links TRBV11-2 to TRBJ2-1, with 9 positions matching TRBD1. Germline lookup yields CDR1 SGHAT and CDR2 FQNNGV. V shed 4 bases and J 7 bases; nucleotides not matched to a gene: 2. The CDR3 is 13 residues long. The CDR3 sequence: CASSYRGRNEQFF. DNA of the CDR3: TGTGCCAGCAGCTACAGGGGGCGGAATGAGCAGTTCTTC.

There are a few counts of this clonotype. The chain uses TRBV18 and TRBJ2-7; D is possibly TRBD1 or TRBD2 (5 bases each). V gave up 3 bases and J gave up 3 bases, with 18 bases separating them. The germline CDR1 and CDR2 sequences are KGHSH and LQKENI. The CDR3 is 16 amino acids. CDR3 DNA sequence: TGTGCCAGCTCACCGGTAAGGGGACGATCGGACTACGAGCAGTACTTC. Translated, it gives CASSPVRGRSDYEQYF.

This clonotype was found many times. V is TRBV3-1 and J is TRBJ1-1; D unclear. The CDR3 consists of 17 residues. V lost 0 bases, J lost 0 bases, and 14 bases lay in between. Germline assignment: CDR1 LGHDT and CDR2 YNNKEL (reference sequence). As DNA, the CDR3 is TGTGCCAGCAGCCAAGATCGGAGCAGGACCATGAACACTGAAGCTTTCTTT. Translated: CASSQDRSRTMNTEAFF.

This clonotype was counted between two and nine times. This chain joins TRBV29-1 and TRBJ2-3; 12 nucleotides align to TRBD1. Germline V gene data show CDR1 as SQVTM and CDR2 as ANQGSEA. Trimming took 6 bases from V and 4 from J; bases not matched to a gene: 17. This CDR3 has 18 amino acids. Written as DNA, the CDR3 is TGCAGCGTCCCACCTACCTTCTTCCGGGACAGGGGGCCAGATACGCAGTATTTT. Translated, it gives CSVPPTFFRDRGPDTQYF.

This clonotype has only a few counts. This chain connects TRBV25-1 to TRBJ2-3; no firm D call. Trimming pared 2 bases from V and 4 bases from J, leaving 7 bases between. The CDR3 runs 13 residues. The germline gives CDR1 MGHDK, CDR2 SYGVNS. The CDR3 DNA follows: TGTGCCAGCAGTGAAGGGTGGGCAGATACGCAGTATTTT. Its protein product is CASSEGWADTQYF.

This clonotype showed up just a few times. The chain combines TRBV24-1 with TRBJ2-5; 7 nucleotides match TRBD1. V was pared by 1 base and J by 2 bases, with 15 bases of the junction left unmatched. Per germline, CDR1 KGHDR and CDR2 SFDVKD. This CDR3 has 19 residues. DNA for the CDR3: TGTGCCACCAGTGATTTTCAATTAGCTCCGGGACAGCGTCAAGAGACCCAGTACTTC. Protein: CATSDFQLAPGQRQETQYF.

The chain joins TRBV27 to TRBJ2-3, with 8 nucleotides matching TRBD1. The CDR3 totals 13 residues. J lost 3 bases, V lost 6 bases, and 2 bases had no gene match. Germline V gene sequence: CDR1 MNHEY, CDR2 SMNVEV (reference sequence). CDR3 residues: CASRQGGTDTQYF. The CDR3 DNA sequence: TGTGCCAGCAGACAGGGGGGAACAGATACGCAGTATTTT.

This chain uses TRBV12-3 or TRBV12-4 with TRBJ2-7; 7 positions match TRBD2. CDR3 length equals 15 residues. V lost 6 bases to trimming and J lost 2 bases; unmatched junction nucleotides: 10. The CDR3 sequence is CASRDLGGGPYEQYF. The CDR3 region has the DNA TGTGCCAGCAGGGACCTGGGCGGGGGACCCTACGAGCAGTACTTC.

This clonotype was observed a handful of times. The chain employs TRBV25-1 and TRBJ1-1; tentative D call: TRBD1 (5 bases). The CDR3 spans 13 residues. The V gene's germline CDR1 is MGHDK and CDR2 SYGVNS. The germline V and J ends were trimmed by 7 bases and 6 bases, with 15 bases remaining between them. The DNA of the CDR3 is TGTGCCAGCACCTTCCAGGGCAGACCTGAAGCTTTCTTT. This encodes CASTFQGRPEAFF.

The chain carries TRBV7-3 and TRBJ1-1; D gene unclear. V lost 5 bases and J 0 bases, leaving 7 bases between the germline ends. The germline V gene encodes CDR1 SGHTA and CDR2 FQGTGA. The CDR3 is 13 amino acids. The CDR3 DNA reads as TGTGCCAGCAGCAACCAGATGAACACTGAAGCTTTCTTT. Its translation is CASSNQMNTEAFF.

The CDR3 region has the DNA TGCAGTGCTAGAGAAACGGCGGGGGGTCTGAACCAGTACTTC. Translated, it gives CSARETAGGLNQYF. The chain combines TRBV20-1 with TRBJ2-5, with 8 nucleotides matching TRBD2. The V gene's germline CDR1 is DFQATT and CDR2 SNEGSKA (reference sequence). The CDR3 totals 14 residues. J gave up 10 bases and V 0 bases, and 10 bases lay outside the gene matches.

The chain links TRBV24-1 to TRBJ1-5; D is unclear. Germline V gene data show CDR1 as KGHDR and CDR2 as SFDVKD. The CDR3 extends over 13 amino acids. Trimming cost V 2 bases and J 0 bases, with 1 base left between them. CDR3 loop: CATSDYSNQPQHF. CDR3 DNA sequence: TGTGCCACCAGTGATTATAGCAATCAGCCCCAGCATTTT.

Ten or more counts support this clonotype. The gene calls are TRBV7-2 and TRBJ1-5; 8 bases map to TRBD1. Germline V CDR1 and CDR2: SGHTA, FQGNSA. The length of the CDR3 is 14 residues. Trimming at V came to 5 bases and at J to 9 bases, leaving 9 bases not matched to a gene. The DNA of the CDR3 is TGTGCCAGCAGCGCCGGACAGGGCCAGGGGCCCCAGCATTTT. Protein: CASSAGQGQGPQHF.

In this sample, this clonotype turned up a few times. This chain uses TRBV12-3 or TRBV12-4 with TRBJ1-1; D remains ambiguous. V was clipped by 7 bases and J by 11 bases, with 11 bases between them. This CDR3 contains 10 residues. CDR3 protein: CASKNGVAFF. CDR3 in DNA: TGTGCCAGCAAAAATGGGGTGGCTTTCTTT.